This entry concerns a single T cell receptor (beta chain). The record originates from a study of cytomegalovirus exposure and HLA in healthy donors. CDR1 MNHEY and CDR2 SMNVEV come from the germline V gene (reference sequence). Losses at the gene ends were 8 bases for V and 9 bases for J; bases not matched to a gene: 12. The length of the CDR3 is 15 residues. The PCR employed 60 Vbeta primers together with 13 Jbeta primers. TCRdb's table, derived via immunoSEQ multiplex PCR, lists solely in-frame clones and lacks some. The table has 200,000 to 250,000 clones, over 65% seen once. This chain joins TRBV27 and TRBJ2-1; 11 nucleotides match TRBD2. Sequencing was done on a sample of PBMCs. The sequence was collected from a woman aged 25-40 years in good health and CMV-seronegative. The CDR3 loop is CASGNSGRALTEQFF. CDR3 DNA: TGTGCCAGCGGAAATAGCGGGAGGGCTTTGACTGAGCAGTTCTTC.